The 4 T cell receptor beta chains given below trace back to one sample, sequenced in a study of blood T cell repertoires in COVID-19. Sequenced by immunoSEQ multiplex PCR; TCRdb stores in-frame clones only, minus some. The table records about 230,000 clones, approximately 88% of them present only once. Sequenced input: peripheral blood. Every receptor here comes from a man aged 35 to 55 with acute or convalescent COVID-19.

The gene calls are TRBV18 and TRBJ2-4, with 8 positions matching TRBD1. V dropped 2 bases and J dropped 9; count of bases not matched to a gene: 6. This CDR3 region has 14 residues. CDR1 is KGHSH, CDR2 LQKENI, per germline. The CDR3 bases are TGTGCCAGCTCACCAACGACAGGGGTGGCCATTCAGTACTTC. This encodes CASSPTTGVAIQYF.

This rearrangement joins TRBV5-1 to TRBJ1-4; D might be TRBD1 (5 bases). The V end was cut by 3 bases, the J end by 4 bases, with 13 bases between. The V gene's germline CDR1 is SGHRS and CDR2 YFSETQ. The CDR3 consists of 15 residues. The CDR3 protein is CASSSAGSFNEKLFF. As DNA, the CDR3 is TGCGCCAGCAGCTCTGCAGGGTCCTTTAATGAAAAACTGTTTTTT.

The rearrangement uses TRBV5-1 and TRBJ1-1; the match to TRBD1 covers 7 bases. The V gene end was trimmed by 5 bases and the J gene end by 8 bases; junction bases not matched to a gene: 15. Germline V lookup: CDR1 SGHRS, CDR2 YFSETQ. The CDR3 is 15 amino acids. DNA of the CDR3: TGCGCCAGCAGTCGCCCGACAGGGACCGAGCCCGAAGCTTTCTTT. Amino acid sequence: CASSRPTGTEPEAFF.

V gene TRBV18 combines with J gene TRBJ1-2; TRBD1 agrees at 11 bases. The germline V gene has CDR1 KGHSH and CDR2 LQKENI. Trimming took 4 bases from V and 2 from J; bases not matched to a gene: 3. The CDR3 runs 15 residues. This chain's CDR3 is CASSHRTGGNYGYTF. The CDR3 DNA reads as TGTGCCAGCTCACACCGGACAGGGGGCAACTATGGCTACACCTTC.